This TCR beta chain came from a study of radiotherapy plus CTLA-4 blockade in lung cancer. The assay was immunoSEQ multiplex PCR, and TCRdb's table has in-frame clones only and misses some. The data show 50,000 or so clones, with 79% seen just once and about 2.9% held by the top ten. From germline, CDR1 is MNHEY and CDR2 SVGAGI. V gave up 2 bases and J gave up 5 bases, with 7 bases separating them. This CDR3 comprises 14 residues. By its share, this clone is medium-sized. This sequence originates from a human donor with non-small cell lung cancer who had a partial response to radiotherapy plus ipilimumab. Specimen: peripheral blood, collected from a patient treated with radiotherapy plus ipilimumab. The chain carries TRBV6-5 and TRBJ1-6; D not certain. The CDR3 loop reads CASSYGSDNSPLHF. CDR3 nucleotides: TGTGCCAGCAGTTACGGTAGTGATAATTCACCCCTCCACTTT.